This T cell receptor (beta chain) was identified in a study of CD8 T cells in ankylosing spondylitis. There are many counts of this clonotype. Its target is not known. TCRdb passed the 5' RACE reads through MiXCR, listing each CDR3 protein once. The data show 300,000 to 350,000 distinct CDR3 sequences, with about 9.9% seen just once and roughly 9% held by the top ten. This CDR3 is 15 amino acids long. Trimming took 3 bases from V and 0 from J, leaving 13 bases between them. Looked up from germline, CDR1 is DFQATT and CDR2 is SNEGSKA (reference sequence). Overall study results and limits: From matched ankylosing spondylitis synovial fluid, disease-linked clones were reportedly recovered at significantly enriched levels. Earlier studies detected some motif variants in reactive arthritis synovial fluid and blood. Several highly homologous variants formed a TCR beta motif that appeared characteristic of ankylosing spondylitis blood.

The sample was blood, either unsorted or a sorted T cell fraction (not recorded which). The rearrangement joins TRBV20-1 to TRBJ2-3; tentative D call: TRBD2 (5 bases). This clonotype was obtained from a female donor with ankylosing spondylitis or in good health (not recorded which). CDR3 DNA sequence: TGCAGTGCTAGGGACCCACTAGAGAGCACAGATACGCAGTATTTT. Its translation is CSARDPLESTDTQYF.